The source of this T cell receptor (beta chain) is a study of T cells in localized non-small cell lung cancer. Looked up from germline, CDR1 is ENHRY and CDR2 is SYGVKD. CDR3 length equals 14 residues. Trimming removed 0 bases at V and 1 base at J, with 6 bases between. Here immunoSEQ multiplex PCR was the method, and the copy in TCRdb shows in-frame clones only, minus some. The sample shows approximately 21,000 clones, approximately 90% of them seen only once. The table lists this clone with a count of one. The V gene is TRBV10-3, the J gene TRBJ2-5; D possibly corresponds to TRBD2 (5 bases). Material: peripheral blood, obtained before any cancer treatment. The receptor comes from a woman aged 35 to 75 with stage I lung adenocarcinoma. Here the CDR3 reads CAISESDSQETQYF. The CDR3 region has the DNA TGTGCCATCAGTGAGTCGGACTCCCAAGAGACCCAGTACTTC.